This T cell receptor (beta chain) was recorded in a study of blood T cell repertoires in COVID-19. Study as a whole: Samples taken during acute and convalescent COVID-19 were collected in the United States, Italy and Spain. Nucleic acid was either cDNA or gDNA, and it came from T cells, B-cell-depleted T cells, or PBMCs.

In the study's own analysis: How many nucleated cells were present was estimated from reference gene primer amplification. The protocol was immunoSEQ multiplex PCR, while the TCRdb copy is restricted to in-frame clones and leaves out a portion. V and J calls and clone size follow that table, whereas D and trimming were derived from the DNA. Among 100,000 to 150,000 clones listed, about 80% were seen once. From germline, CDR1 is SGHNT and CDR2 YYREEE (reference sequence). CDR3 length: 15 residues. The ends lost 1 base at V and 4 bases at J; junction bases unmatched: 3. There are a few counts of this clone.

The V gene is TRBV5-4, the J gene TRBJ1-5; 9 bases fit TRBD1. Material for sequencing was peripheral blood. The receptor was isolated from a man in his forties with active or convalescent COVID-19. DNA of the CDR3: TGTGCCAGCAGCTTGACAGGGGGCGAAAATCAGCCCCAGCATTTT. Protein product: CASSLTGGENQPQHF.